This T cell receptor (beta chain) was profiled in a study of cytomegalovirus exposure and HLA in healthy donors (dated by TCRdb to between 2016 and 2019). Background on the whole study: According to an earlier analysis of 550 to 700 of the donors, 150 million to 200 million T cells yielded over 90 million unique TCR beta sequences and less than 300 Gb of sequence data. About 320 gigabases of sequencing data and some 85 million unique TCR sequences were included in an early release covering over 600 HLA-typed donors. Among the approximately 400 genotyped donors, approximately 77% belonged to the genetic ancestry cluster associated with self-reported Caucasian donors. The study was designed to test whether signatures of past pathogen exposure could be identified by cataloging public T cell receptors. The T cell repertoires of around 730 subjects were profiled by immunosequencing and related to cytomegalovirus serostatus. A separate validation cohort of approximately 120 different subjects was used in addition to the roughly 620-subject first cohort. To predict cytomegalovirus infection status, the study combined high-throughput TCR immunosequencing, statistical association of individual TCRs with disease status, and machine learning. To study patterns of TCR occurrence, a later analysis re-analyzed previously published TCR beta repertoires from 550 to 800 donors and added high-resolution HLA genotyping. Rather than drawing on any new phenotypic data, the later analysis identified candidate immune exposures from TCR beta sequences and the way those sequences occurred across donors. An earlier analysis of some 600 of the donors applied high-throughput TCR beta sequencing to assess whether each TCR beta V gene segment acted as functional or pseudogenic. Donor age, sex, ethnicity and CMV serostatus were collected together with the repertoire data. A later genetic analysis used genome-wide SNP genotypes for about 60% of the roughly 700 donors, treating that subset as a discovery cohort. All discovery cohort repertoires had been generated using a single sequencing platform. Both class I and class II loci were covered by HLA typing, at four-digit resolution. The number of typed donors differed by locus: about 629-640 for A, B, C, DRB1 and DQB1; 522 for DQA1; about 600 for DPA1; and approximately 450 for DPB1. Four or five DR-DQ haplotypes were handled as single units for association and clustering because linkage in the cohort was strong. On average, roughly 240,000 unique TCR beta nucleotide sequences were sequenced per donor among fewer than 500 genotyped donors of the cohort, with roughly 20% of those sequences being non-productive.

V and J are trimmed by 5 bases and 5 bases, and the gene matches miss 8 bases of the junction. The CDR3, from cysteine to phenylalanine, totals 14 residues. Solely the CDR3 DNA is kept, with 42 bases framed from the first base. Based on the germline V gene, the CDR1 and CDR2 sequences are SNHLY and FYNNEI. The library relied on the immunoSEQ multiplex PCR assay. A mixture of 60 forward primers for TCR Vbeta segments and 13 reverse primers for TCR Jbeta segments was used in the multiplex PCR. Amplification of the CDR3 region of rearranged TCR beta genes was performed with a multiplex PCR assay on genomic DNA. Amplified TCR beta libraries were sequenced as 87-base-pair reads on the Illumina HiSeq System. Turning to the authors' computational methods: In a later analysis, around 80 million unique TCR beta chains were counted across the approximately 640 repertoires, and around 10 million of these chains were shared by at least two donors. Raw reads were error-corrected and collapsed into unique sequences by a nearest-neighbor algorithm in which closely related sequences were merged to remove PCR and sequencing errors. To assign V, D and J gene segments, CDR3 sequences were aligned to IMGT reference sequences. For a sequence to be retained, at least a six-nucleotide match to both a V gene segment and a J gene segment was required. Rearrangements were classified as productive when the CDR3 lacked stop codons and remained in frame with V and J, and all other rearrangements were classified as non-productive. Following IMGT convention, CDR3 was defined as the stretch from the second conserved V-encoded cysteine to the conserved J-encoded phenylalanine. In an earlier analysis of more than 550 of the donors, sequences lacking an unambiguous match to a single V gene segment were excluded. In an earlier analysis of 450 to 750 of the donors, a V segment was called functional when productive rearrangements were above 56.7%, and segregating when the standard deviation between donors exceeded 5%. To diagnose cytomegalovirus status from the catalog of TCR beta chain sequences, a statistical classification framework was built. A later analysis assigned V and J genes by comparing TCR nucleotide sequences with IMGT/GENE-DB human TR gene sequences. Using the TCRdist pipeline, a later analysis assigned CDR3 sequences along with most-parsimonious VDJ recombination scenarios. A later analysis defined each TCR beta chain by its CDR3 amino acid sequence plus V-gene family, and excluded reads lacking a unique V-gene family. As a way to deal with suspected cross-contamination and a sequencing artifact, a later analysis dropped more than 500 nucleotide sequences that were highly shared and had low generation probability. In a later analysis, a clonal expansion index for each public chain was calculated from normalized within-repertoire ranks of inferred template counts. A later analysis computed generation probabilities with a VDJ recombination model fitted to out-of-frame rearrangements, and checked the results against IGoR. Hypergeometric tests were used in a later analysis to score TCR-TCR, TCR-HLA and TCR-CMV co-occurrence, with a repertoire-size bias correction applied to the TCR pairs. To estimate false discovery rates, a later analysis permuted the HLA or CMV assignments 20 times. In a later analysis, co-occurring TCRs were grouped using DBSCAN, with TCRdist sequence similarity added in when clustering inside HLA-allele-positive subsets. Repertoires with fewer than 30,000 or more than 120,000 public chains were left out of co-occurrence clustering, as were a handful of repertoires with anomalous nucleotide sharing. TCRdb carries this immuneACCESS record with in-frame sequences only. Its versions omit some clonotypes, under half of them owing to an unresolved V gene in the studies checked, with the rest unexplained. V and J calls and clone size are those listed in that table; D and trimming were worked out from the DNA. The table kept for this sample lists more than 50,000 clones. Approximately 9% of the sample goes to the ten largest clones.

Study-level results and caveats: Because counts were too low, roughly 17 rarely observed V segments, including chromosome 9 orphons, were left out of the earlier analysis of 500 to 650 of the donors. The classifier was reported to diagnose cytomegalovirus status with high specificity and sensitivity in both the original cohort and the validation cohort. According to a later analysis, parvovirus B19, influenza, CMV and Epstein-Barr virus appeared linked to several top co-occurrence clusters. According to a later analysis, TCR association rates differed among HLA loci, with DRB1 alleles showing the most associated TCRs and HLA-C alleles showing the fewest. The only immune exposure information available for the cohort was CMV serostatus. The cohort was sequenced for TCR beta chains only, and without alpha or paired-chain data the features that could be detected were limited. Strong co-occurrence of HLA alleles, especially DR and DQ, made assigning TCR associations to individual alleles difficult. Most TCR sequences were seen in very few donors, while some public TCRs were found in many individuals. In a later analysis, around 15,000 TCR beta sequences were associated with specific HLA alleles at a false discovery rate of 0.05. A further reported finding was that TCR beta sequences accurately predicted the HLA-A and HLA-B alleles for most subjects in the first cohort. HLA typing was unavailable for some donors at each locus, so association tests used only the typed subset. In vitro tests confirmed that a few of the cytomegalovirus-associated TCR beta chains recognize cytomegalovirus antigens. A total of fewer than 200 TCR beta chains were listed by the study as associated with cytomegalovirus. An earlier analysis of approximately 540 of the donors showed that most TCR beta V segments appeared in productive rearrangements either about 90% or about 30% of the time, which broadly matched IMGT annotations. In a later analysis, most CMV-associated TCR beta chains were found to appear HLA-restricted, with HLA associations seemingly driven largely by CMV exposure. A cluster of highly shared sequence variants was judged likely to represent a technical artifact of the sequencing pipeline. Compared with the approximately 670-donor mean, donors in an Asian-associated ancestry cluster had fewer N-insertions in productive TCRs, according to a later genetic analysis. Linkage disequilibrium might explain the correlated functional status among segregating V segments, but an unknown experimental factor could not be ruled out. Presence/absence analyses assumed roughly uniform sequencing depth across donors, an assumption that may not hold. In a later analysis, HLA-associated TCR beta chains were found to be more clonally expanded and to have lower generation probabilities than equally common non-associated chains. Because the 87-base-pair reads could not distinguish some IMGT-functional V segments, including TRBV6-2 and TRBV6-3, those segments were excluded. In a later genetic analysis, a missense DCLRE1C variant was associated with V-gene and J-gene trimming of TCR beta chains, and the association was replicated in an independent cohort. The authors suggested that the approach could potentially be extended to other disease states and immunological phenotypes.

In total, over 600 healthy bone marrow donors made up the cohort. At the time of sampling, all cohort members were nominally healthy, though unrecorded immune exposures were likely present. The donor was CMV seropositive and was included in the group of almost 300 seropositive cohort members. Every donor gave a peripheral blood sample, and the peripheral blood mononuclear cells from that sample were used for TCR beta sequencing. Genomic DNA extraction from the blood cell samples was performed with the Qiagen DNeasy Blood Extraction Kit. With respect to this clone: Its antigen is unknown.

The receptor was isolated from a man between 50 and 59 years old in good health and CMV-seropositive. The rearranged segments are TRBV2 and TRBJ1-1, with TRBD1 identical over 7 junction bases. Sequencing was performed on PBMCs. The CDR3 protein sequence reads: CASSTGAASTEAFF. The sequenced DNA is TGTGCCAGCAGTACAGGGGCCGCCTCGACTGAAGCTTTCTTT.